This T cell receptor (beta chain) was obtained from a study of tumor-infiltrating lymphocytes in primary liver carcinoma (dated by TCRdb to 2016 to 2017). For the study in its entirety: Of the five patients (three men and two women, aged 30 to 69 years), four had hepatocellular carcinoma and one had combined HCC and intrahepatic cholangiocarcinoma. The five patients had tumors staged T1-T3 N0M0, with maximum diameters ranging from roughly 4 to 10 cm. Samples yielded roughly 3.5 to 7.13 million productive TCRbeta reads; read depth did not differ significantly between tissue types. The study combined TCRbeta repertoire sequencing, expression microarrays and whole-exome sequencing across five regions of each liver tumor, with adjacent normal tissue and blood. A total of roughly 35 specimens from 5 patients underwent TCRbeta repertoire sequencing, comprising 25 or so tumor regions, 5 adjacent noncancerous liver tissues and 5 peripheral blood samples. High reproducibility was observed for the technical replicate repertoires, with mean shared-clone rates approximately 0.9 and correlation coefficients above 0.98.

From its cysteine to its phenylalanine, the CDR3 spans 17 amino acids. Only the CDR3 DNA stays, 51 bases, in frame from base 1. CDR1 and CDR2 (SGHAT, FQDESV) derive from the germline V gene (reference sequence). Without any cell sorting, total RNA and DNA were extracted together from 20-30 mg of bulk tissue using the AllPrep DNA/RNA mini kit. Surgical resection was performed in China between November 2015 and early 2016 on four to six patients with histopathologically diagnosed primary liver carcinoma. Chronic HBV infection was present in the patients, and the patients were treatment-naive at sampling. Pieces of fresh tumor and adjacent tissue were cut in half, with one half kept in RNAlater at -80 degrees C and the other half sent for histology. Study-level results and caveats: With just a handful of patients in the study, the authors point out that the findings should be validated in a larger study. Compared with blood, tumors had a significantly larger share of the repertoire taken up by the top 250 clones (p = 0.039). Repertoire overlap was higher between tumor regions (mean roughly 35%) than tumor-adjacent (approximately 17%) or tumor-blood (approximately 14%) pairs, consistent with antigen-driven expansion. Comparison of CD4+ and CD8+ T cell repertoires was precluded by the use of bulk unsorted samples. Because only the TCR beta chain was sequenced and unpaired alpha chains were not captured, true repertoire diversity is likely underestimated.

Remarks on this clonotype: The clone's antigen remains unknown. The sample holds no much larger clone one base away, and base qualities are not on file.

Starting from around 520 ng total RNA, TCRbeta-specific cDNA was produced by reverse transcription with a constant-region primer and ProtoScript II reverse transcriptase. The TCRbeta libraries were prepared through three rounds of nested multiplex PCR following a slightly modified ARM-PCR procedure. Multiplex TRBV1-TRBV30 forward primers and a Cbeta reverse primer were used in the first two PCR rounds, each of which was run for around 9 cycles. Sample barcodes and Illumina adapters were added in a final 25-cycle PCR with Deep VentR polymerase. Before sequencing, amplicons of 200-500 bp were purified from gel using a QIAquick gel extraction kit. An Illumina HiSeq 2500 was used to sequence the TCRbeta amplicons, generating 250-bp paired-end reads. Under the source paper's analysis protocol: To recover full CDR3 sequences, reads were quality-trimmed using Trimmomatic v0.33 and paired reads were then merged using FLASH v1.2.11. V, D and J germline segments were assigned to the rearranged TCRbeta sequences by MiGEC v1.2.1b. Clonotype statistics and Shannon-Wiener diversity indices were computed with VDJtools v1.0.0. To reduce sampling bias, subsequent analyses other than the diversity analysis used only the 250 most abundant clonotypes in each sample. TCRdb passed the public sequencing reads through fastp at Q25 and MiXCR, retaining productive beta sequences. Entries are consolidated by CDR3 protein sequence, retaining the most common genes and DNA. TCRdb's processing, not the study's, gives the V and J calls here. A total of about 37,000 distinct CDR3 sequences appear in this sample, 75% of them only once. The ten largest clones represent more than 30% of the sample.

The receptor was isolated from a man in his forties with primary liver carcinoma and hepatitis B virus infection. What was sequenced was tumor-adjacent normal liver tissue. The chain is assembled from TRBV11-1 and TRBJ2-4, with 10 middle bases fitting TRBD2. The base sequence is TGTTCCAACAACTTTCCCGGGACTAGCGAGACCAAAAACATTCAGTACTTC. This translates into CSNNFPGTSETKNIQYF. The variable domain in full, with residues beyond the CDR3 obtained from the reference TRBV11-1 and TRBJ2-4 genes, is EAEVAQSPRYKITEKSQAVAFWCDPISGHATLYWYRQILGQGPELLVQFQDESVVDDSQLPKDRFSAERLKGVDSTLKIQPAELGDSAMYLCSNNFPGTSETKNIQYFGAGTRLSVL.